These 12 T cell receptor beta chains were sequenced from one sample in a study of breast tumors, draining lymph nodes, adjacent tissues. Samples came from axillary lymph nodes draining the breast cancer. TCRdb reanalysed the multiplex PCR reads using MiXCR and keeps one entry per CDR3 protein. The sample has approximately 150,000 distinct CDR3 sequences; about 34% are singletons. The sample consisted of axillary lymph node tissue. The receptors come from a female donor with breast cancer. Some clones in this sample may be carry-over from other donors' samples.

This clonotype came up many times. V gene TRBV6-5 combines with J gene TRBJ1-2; perhaps TRBD1 as D (5 bases). This CDR3 is 14 amino acids long. The germline gives CDR1 MNHEY, CDR2 SVGAGI. V was cut by 4 bases and J by 8 bases, with 17 bases left in between. The CDR3 sequence is CASSSGGSGRGYTF. CDR3 coding DNA: TGTGCCAGCAGTTCGGGGGGGTCAGGAAGAGGCTACACCTTC.

The sample holds a few counts of this clonotype. V gene TRBV6-6 combines with J gene TRBJ2-7; 11 bases map to TRBD2. From germline, CDR1 is MNHNY and CDR2 SVGAGI (reference sequence). The CDR3 has 15 amino acids. V dropped 5 bases and J dropped 3; count of bases not matched to a gene: 6. CDR3 nucleotide sequence: TGTGCCAGCAGTCACCCTAGCGGGAGGAACTACGAGCAGTACTTC. Its protein product is CASSHPSGRNYEQYF.

This clonotype has ten or more counts. This sequence joins TRBV9 and TRBJ2-7; D is ambiguous. This CDR3 has 14 residues. Germline loops: CDR1 SGDLS, CDR2 YYNGEE. Deletions cut 0 bases from V and 2 bases from J, with 9 bases between. The DNA of the CDR3 is TGTGCCAGCAGCGTAGTCCCTGATACCTACGAGCAGTACTTC. It encodes CASSVVPDTYEQYF.

In its sample, this clonotype was seen many times. The chain uses TRBV7-9 and TRBJ2-7, with D perhaps matching TRBD1 or TRBD2 (6 bases each). Trimming cost V 10 bases and J 5 bases, with 15 bases left between them. CDR1 is SEHNR, CDR2 FQNEAQ, per germline (reference sequence). The CDR3 sequence is 12 residues long. CDR3: CATRRGVNEQYF. CDR3 DNA: TGTGCCACTAGAAGGGGGGTAAACGAGCAGTACTTC.

This clonotype was counted ten times or more. The chain has TRBV10-2 and TRBJ1-5, with D perhaps TRBD1 (5 bases). Trimming removed 6 bases at V and 7 bases at J, with 22 bases between. Looked up from germline, CDR1 is WSHSY and CDR2 is SAAADI. There are 16 residues in the CDR3. The chain's CDR3 is CASRKTKSWDAQPQHF. In DNA form, the CDR3 reads TGCGCCAGCAGGAAGACTAAATCCTGGGACGCCCAGCCCCAGCATTTT.

Comment on this clonotype: A single base separates this from a much larger clone, so it may be a read error. V gene TRBV5-4 combines with J gene TRBJ2-2; D is possibly TRBD2 (6 bases). The CDR3 extends over 16 amino acids. Looked up from germline, CDR1 is SGHNT and CDR2 is YYREEE (reference sequence). Trimming left V 0 bases short and J 3 bases short, with 12 bases between. The CDR3 spells CASSLVAAVDTGELFF. CDR3 nucleotide sequence: TGTGCCAGCAGCTTGGTAGCGGCAGTTGACACCGGGGAGCTGTTTTTT. The whole variable domain, filled in from reference TRBV5-4 and TRBJ2-2, reads ETGVTQSPTHLIKTRGQQVTLRCSSQSGHNTVSWYQQALGQGPQFIFQYYREEENGRGNFPPRFSGLQFPNYSSELNVNALELDDSALYLCASSLVAAVDTGELFFGEGSRLTVL.

Regarding this clonotype: Since a much larger clone is just one base distant, this may be a read error. The rearrangement links TRBV5-4 to TRBJ2-5, with D unresolved. CDR1 SGHNT and CDR2 YYREEE come from the germline V gene (reference sequence). CDR3 length equals 14 residues. The DNA for the CDR3 is TGTGCCGGCAGCCGCGCGAGTTTCCAAGAGACCCAGTACTTC. It specifies CAGSRASFQETQYF.

The chain has TRBV20-1 and TRBJ2-1; 8 bases align to TRBD2. Germline assignment: CDR1 DFQATT and CDR2 SNEGSKA (reference sequence). The CDR3 runs 12 residues. V was clipped by 3 bases and J by 7 bases; unmatched bases: 2. This chain's CDR3 is CSASGLANEQFF. CDR3 bases: TGCAGTGCTAGCGGACTAGCAAATGAGCAGTTCTTC.

This clonotype was observed many times. J is TRBJ2-6 and V is TRBV6-5; weak D call: TRBD1 (5 bases). V was trimmed by 4 bases and J by 0 bases, leaving 16 bases between them. Germline lookup yields CDR1 MNHEY and CDR2 SVGAGI. The CDR3 consists of 18 residues. CDR3 region: CASSSPRQSNSGANVLTF. The CDR3 DNA follows: TGTGCCAGCAGTTCCCCTAGACAGTCAAACTCTGGGGCCAACGTCCTGACTTTC.

This clonotype was observed at least ten times. The chain carries TRBV20-1 and TRBJ1-6; D unclear. V was clipped by 3 bases and J by 6 bases, with 6 bases between them. This CDR3 is 12 amino acids long. CDR1 is DFQATT, CDR2 SNEGSKA, per germline (reference sequence). In DNA form, the CDR3 reads TGCAGTGCTAGGGAAGCTAATTCACCCCTCCACTTT. Translating it yields CSAREANSPLHF.

Turning to this clonotype: Its ends do not fully match the called genes, so a read error is possible. CDR3 DNA: TGTGCCAGCAGTACCCGGGCAGCTGGTCGCAATGAGCCGTTCTTC. This gives the protein CASSTRAAGRNEPFF. The J gene is TRBJ2-1, the V gene TRBV9; D uncertain. This CDR3 spans 15 amino acids. From germline, CDR1 is SGDLS and CDR2 YYNGEE.

This clonotype was picked up many times. The V and J genes are TRBV15 and TRBJ2-5, with 7 bases identical to TRBD1. Germline V gives CDR1 LNHNV, CDR2 YYDKDF (reference sequence). The CDR3 is 19 amino acids. V lost 3 bases to trimming and J lost 1 base; unmatched junction nucleotides: 17. The CDR3 nucleotides read TGTGCCACCAGCAGCCCTCTACCGGGACAGCCAATCCGCCAAGAGACCCAGTACTTC. Encoded protein: CATSSPLPGQPIRQETQYF.